The T cell receptor beta chain under discussion was sequenced for a study of blood T cell repertoires in COVID-19 (dated by TCRdb to 2018 to 2020). For the study in its entirety: Samples from collaborators originated in the United States, Italy and Spain and spanned both the acute and convalescent phases of COVID-19. The material from the prospective study consisted of cDNA or gDNA derived from T cells, B-cell-depleted T cells, or PBMCs. The dataset comprised deeply sampled blood TCRbeta repertoires from subjects exposed to, actively infected with, or recovered from COVID-19. The repertoires were made available in a free public database intended to serve as a resource for research on the immune response to SARS-CoV-2. Samples were obtained from the ongoing ImmuneRACE study (first 160 participants) and from some 1,200 subjects provided by 6 global collaborators. Sample metadata almost always included a de-identified subject ID, COVID-19 status, age in years and sex. Where HLA class I and class II types were available, the types were taken from metadata supplied by the sample provider, not from assay-based typing.

Note on this clone: The antigen it recognizes is unknown. Qualities for individual bases were not recorded, and no much larger clone is one base off.

V is pared back by 0 bases and J by 4 bases, with 10 bases lying between the germline termini. The CDR3 measures 14 amino acids from cysteine to phenylalanine. CDR3 DNA is the only sequence kept; it has 42 bases, read in frame from the first base. Sequences SGHRS (CDR1) and YFSETQ (CDR2) are obtained from the germline V gene. Study-wide findings and limitations: The amount of clinical and demographic metadata varied by source and participant and was provided uncurated.

Whole blood was collected in K2EDTA tubes by collaborating institutions according to the institutions' own protocols. For TCRbeta analysis, collaborator samples were shipped as frozen whole blood, as isolated PBMCs, or as DNA extracted from either sample type. TCRbeta CDR3 regions were amplified from genomic DNA by means of the immunoSEQ Assay, a bias-controlled multiplex PCR. Per the authors' processing: Nucleated cell counts per sample were estimated from amplification of reference gene primers within the assay. To quantify the absolute abundance of each unique TCRbeta CDR3 rearrangement, sequence reads were collapsed and filtered. For each sample, productive Simpson clonality was calculated as the square root of Simpson's diversity index across productive rearrangements. Here the immuneACCESS table is served through TCRdb, limited to in-frame sequences with V and J called. Missing clones are a known gap in these copies; in checked studies unresolved V genes cover under half, and the rest lacks a known reason. V and J calls and clone size are given by that table; D and trimming were obtained from the DNA. The sample table records about 220,000 clones; more than 70% of these occur just once. Of the sample, around 13% is held by the ten largest clones.

Here the chain combines TRBV5-1 and TRBJ1-2; TRBD1 is a weak D gene call, 5 bases matching. The TCR was taken from a human donor in a cohort sampled during active COVID-19. Sequencing input: peripheral blood. The CDR3 amino acid sequence is: CASSLGGRTYGYTF. The nucleotides read TGCGCCAGCAGCTTGGGGGGCAGGACCTATGGCTACACCTTC.